This T cell receptor (beta chain) comes out of a study of blood T cell repertoires in COVID-19. Trimming at V came to 0 bases and at J to 7 bases, leaving 4 bases not matched to a gene. The CDR3 totals 16 residues. Looked up from germline, CDR1 is SGHVS and CDR2 is FNYEAQ. Produced via immunoSEQ multiplex PCR; TCRdb's table is partial and in-frame only. In the table there are approximately 490,000 clones, approximately 90% of which are singletons. Sequenced input: PBMCs or T cells enriched from blood (not recorded which). The sequence derives from a woman aged 60-75 years who had recovered from COVID-19. This sequence joins TRBV7-6 and TRBJ1-4; 11 nucleotides align to TRBD1. Written as DNA, the CDR3 is TGTGCCAGCAGCTTAGCCCCGGGACAGGGGGGTGAAAAACTGTTTTTT. It translates to CASSLAPGQGGEKLFF.